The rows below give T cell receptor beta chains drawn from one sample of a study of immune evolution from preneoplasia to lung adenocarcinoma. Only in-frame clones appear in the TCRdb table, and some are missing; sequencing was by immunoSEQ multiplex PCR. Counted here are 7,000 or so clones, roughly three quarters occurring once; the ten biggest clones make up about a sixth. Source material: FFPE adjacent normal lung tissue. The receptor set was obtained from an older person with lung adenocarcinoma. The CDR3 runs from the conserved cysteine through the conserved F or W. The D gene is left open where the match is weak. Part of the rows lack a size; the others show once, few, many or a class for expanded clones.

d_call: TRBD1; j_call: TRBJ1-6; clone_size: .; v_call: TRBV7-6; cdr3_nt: TGTGCCAGCAGCTTGGGGACAGATCATTATAATTCACCCCTCCACTTT; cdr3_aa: CASSLGTDHYNSPLHF
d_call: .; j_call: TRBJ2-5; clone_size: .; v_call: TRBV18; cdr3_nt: TGTGCCAGCTCACCATACCAAGAGACCCAGTACTTC; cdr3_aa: CASSPYQETQYF
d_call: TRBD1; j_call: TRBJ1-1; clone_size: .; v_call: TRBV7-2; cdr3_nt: TGTGCCAGCAGCTTAGGATTGTTACAGGGGGCAGCTTTCTTT; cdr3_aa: CASSLGLLQGAAFF
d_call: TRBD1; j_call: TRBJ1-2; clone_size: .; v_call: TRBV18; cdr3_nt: TGTGCCAGCTCAAGGACAGGGGGAGTCGGCTACACCTTC; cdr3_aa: CASSRTGGVGYTF
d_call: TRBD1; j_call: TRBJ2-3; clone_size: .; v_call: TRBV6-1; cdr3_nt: TGTGCCAGCAGTGAATCTCCGGGACAGGGGGCAGATACGCAGTATTTT; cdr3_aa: CASSESPGQGADTQYF
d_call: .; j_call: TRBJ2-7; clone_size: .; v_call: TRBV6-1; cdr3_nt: TGTGCCAGCAGTGAAAGGTCAGGGAGGAGGAGCTACGAGCAGTACTTC; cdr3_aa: CASSERSGRRSYEQYF
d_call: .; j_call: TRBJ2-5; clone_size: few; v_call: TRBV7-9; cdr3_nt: TGTGCCAGCAGCAAAGCAGGGGAGACCCAGTACTTC; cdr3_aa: CASSKAGETQYF
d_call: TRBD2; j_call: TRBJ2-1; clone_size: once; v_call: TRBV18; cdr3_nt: TGTGCCAGCTCACCACCCACTAGCGGGGGGGATGAGCAGTTCTTC; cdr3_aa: CASSPPTSGGDEQFF
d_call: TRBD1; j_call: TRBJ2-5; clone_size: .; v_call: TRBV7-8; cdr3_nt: TGTGCCAGCAGCCCGAGGGACAGGCGAGAGACCCAGTACTTC; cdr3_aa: CASSPRDRRETQYF
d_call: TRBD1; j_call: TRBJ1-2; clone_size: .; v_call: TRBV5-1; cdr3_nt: TGCGCCAGCAGCTTGAAACAGGGACAGGTGAGGGGCTACACCTTC; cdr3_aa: CASSLKQGQVRGYTF
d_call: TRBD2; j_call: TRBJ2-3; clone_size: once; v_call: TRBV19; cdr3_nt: TGTGCCAGTAGTGCCGTACTAGCGGGGGAATCTTATACGCAGTATTTT; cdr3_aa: CASSAVLAGESYTQYF
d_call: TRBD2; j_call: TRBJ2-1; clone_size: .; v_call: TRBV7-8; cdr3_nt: TGTGCCAGCAGCCCGGCTGTAGCGGGGGGACGATACAATGAGCAGTTCTTC; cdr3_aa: CASSPAVAGGRYNEQFF
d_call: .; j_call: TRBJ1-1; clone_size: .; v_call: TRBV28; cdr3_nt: TGTGCCAGCCCTTCGGGAGGGGAAGCTTTCTTT; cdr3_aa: CASPSGGEAFF
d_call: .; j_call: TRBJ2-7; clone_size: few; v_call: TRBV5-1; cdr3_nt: TGCGCCAGCAGCCCGGGAGGGACAGGAACCTACGAGCAGTACTTC; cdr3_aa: CASSPGGTGTYEQYF
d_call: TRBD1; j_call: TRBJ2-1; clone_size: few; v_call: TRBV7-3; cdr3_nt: TGTGCCAGCAGCCCAAACCGGGACAGCTACAATGAGCAGTTCTTC; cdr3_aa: CASSPNRDSYNEQFF
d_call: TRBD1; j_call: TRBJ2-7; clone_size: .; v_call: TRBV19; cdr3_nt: TGTGCCAGTAGTCGACAGGGGCTCGAGCAGTACTTC; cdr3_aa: CASSRQGLEQYF
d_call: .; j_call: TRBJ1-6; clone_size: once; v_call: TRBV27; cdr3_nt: TGTGCCAGCAGTTTCGCCTACAGCGATTCACCCCTCCACTTT; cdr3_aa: CASSFAYSDSPLHF
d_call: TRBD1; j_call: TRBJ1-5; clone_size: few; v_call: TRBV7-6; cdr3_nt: TGTGCCAGCAGCCCCCGGACAGGGGGCGGTCAGCCCCAGCATTTT; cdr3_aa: CASSPRTGGGQPQHF
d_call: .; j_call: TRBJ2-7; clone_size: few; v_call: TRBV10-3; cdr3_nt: TGTGCCATCAATGCCGGGACACCTTACGAGCAGTACTTC; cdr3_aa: CAINAGTPYEQYF
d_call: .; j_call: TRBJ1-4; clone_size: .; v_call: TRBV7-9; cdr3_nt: TGTGCCAGCAGCGAACAGGGTTTCAATGAAAAACTGTTTTTT; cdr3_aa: CASSEQGFNEKLFF
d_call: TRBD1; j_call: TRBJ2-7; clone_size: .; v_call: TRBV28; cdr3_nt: TGTGCCAGCAGCCCCACAGGGGGTCTCGACGAGCAGTACTTC; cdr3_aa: CASSPTGGLDEQYF
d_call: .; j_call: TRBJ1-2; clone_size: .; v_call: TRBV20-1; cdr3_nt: TGCAGTGCTCCACCCTATGGCTACACCTTC; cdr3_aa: CSAPPYGYTF
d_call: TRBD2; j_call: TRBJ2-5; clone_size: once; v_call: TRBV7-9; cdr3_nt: TGTGCCAGCAGCTTACCGGGGGGGCCAGAGACCCAGTACTTC; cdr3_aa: CASSLPGGPETQYF
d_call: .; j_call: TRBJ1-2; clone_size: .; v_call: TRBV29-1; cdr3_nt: TGCAGCGCCCCGACTGGGGGCGCGCACTATGGCTACACCTTC; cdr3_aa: CSAPTGGAHYGYTF
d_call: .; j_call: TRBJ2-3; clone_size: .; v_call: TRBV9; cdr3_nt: TGTGCCAGCAGCGTCGGGCCCCACACAGATACGCAGTATTTT; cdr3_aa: CASSVGPHTDTQYF
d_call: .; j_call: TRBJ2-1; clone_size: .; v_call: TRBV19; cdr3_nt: TGTGCCAGTAGTCTCACAGGGAGCTCCTACAATGAGCAGTTCTTC; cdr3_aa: CASSLTGSSYNEQFF
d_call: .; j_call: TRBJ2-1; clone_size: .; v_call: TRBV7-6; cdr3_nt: TGTGCCAGCCACGAATGGGGCGGTCTCGAGGCCCCCAATGAGCAGTTCTTC; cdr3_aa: CASHEWGGLEAPNEQFF
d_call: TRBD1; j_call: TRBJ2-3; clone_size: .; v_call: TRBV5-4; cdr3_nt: TGTGCCAGCAGCTTGCTCGGACAGGGGTTATCAGATACGCAGTATTTT; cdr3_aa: CASSLLGQGLSDTQYF
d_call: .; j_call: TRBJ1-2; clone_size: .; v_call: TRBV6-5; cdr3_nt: TGTGCCAGCAGTTACGGGCCGACAGGACACTATGGCTACACCTTC; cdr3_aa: CASSYGPTGHYGYTF
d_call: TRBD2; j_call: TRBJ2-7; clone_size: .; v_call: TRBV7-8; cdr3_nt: TGTGCCAGCAGCATCCCGGCGGGGGGGACCGAGCAGTACTTC; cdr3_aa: CASSIPAGGTEQYF
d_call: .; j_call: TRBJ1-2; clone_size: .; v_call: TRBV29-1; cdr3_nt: TGCAGCGTTCGAACCGGGACCGACTATGGCTACACCTTC; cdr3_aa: CSVRTGTDYGYTF
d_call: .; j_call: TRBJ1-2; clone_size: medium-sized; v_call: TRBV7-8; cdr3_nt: TGTGCCAGCAGCTTAGAGGGGGGTGACTATGGCTACACCTTC; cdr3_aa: CASSLEGGDYGYTF
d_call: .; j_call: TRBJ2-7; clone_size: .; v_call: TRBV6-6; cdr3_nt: TGTGCCAGCAGTGAGCAGGGTTACGAGCAGTACTTC; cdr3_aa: CASSEQGYEQYF
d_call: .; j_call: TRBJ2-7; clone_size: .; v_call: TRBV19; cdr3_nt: TGTGCCAGTAGTATTACGGGACAAAAATACGAGCAGTACTTC; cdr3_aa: CASSITGQKYEQYF
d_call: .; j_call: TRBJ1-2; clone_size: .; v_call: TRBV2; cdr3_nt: TGTGCCGCGGGCAGTAACTATGGCTACACCTTC; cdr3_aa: CAAGSNYGYTF
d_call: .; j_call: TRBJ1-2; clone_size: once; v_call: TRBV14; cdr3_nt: TGTGCCAGCAGCCAAGAGCGGCACTATGGCTACACCTTC; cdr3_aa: CASSQERHYGYTF
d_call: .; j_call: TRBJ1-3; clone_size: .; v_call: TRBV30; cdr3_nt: TGTGCCTGGAGTGTTGGGTCAGGTGGCGGAAACACCATATATTTT; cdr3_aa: CAWSVGSGGGNTIYF
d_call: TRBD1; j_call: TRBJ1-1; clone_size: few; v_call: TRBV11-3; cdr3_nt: TGTGCCAGCAGCTTGAGCAGGGGGTCTGAAGCTTTCTTT; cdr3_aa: CASSLSRGSEAFF